These 22 T cell receptor beta chains came from one sample sequenced in a study of regulatory T cells in long-lasting Graves disease. Time point: newly diagnosed GD, antithyroid drugs for less than 3 months. RNA isolated from PBMCs was used to make the TCR library. In building TCR beta libraries, iRepertoire HTBI primers were used together with Arm-PCR of CDR3 regions. Via MiXCR, TCRdb re-called the multiplex PCR reads, giving one row per CDR3 protein. The repertoire consists of around 420,000 distinct CDR3 sequences, with 15% occurring once and the leading ten covering roughly 8%. Separately, the same data were catalogued under a study of T cells in Graves' hyperthyroidism and ophthalmopathy.

The sample here was peripheral blood mononuclear cells (PBMCs), taken at new diagnosis, from a patient treated with antithyroid drugs. These receptors all stem from a woman aged 40 to 50 with Graves disease.

This clonotype was seen a handful of times. The V and J genes are TRBV18 and TRBJ2-5, with 12 bases that match TRBD2. V shed 3 bases and J 4 bases; nucleotides not matched to a gene: 6. Germline values: CDR1 KGHSH, CDR2 LQKENI. This CDR3 has 16 amino acids. CDR3: CASSPRLAGVPETQYF. The CDR3 DNA reads TGTGCCAGCTCACCCAGACTAGCGGGAGTTCCAGAGACCCAGTACTTC. The variable domain in full, completed from reference TRBV18 and TRBJ2-5, reads NAGVMQNPRHLVRRRGQEARLRCSPMKGHSHVYWYRQLPEEGLKFMVYLQKENIIDESGMPKERFSAEFPKEGPSILRIQQVVRGDSAAYFCASSPRLAGVPETQYFGPGTRLLVL.

The sample holds many counts of this clonotype. The chain employs TRBV2 and TRBJ2-3; D unresolved. This CDR3 spans 14 amino acids. Germline-derived CDR1 and CDR2 are SNHLY and FYNNEI. The V gene lost 6 bases and the J gene lost 0 bases, with 10 bases spanning the gap. This CDR3 is CASRPLGSTDTQYF. For the CDR3, the DNA is TGTGCCAGCAGGCCCCTAGGGAGCACAGATACGCAGTATTTT.

The sample holds many counts of this clonotype. The genes are TRBV11-1 and TRBJ2-5, with D uncertain. The CDR3 is 14 amino acids. V dropped 1 base and J dropped 5 bases, with 11 bases sitting between them. The germline V gene encodes CDR1 SGHAT and CDR2 FQDESV (reference sequence). CDR3 sequence: CASSLEFGRETQYF. CDR3 DNA: TGTGCCAGCAGCTTAGAATTCGGCCGGGAGACCCAGTACTTC.

The table lists this clonotype with many counts. The chain recombines TRBV28 with TRBJ1-4; unclear D gene. V was shortened by 7 bases and J by 3 bases, with 15 bases between the two germline ends. The V gene's germline CDR1 is MDHEN and CDR2 SYDVKM. The CDR3 is 15 residues long. The CDR3 nucleotides read TGTGCCAGCACCTTAGGCCCTAACCCTAATGAAAAACTGTTTTTT. It yields the protein CASTLGPNPNEKLFF.

This chain links TRBV29-1 with TRBJ2-1; no clear D. The germline CDR1 and CDR2 sequences are SQVTM and ANQGSEA. The CDR3 consists of 12 residues. With 1 base removed from V and 8 bases from J, the gap between germline ends came to 9 bases. As DNA, the CDR3 is TGCAGCGTTGAAGCCTCGAGTTATGAGCAGTTCTTC. Translation gives CSVEASSYEQFF.

This clonotype was counted at least ten times. The chain has TRBV20-1 and TRBJ2-5; a possible D gene is TRBD2 (6 bases). The V gene lost 4 bases and the J gene lost 2 bases, with 20 bases spanning the gap. Germline CDR1 DFQATT, CDR2 SNEGSKA (reference sequence). The CDR3 length is 16 residues. The CDR3: CSATDGGSGSQETQYF. In DNA form, the CDR3 reads TGCAGTGCTACCGATGGAGGGTCCGGGTCACAAGAGACCCAGTACTTC.

This clonotype was counted between two and nine times. V is TRBV5-1 and J is TRBJ2-2; 12 nucleotides line up with TRBD2. The CDR3 covers 19 residues. J lost 3 bases, V lost 1 base, and 10 bases had no gene match. Germline-derived CDR1 and CDR2 are SGHRS and YFSETQ. DNA for the CDR3: TGCGCCAGCAGCTTGCGGTCTAGCGGGAGGGCCGGGTACACCGGGGAGCTGTTTTTT. Translating gives CASSLRSSGRAGYTGELFF.

The chain carries TRBV2 and TRBJ2-7; TRBD1 aligns across 8 bases. V lost 9 bases, J lost 5 bases, and 15 bases stayed unmatched. CDR1 is SNHLY, CDR2 FYNNEI, per germline. CDR3 length: 15 residues. The CDR3 reads CASTSQGARGNEQYF. CDR3 nucleotide sequence: TGTGCCAGTACGAGCCAGGGGGCGCGAGGGAACGAGCAGTACTTC.

This clonotype occurred many times. The chain couples TRBV20-1 to TRBJ2-2, with D maybe TRBD2 (5 bases). The CDR3 consists of 15 residues. Trimming removed 1 base from V and 3 bases from J, with 12 bases in between. CDR1 is DFQATT, CDR2 SNEGSKA, per germline (reference sequence). The CDR3: CSARGRTSDTGELFF. In nucleotides, the CDR3 is TGCAGTGCTAGAGGCCGGACTTCCGACACCGGGGAGCTGTTTTTT.

The rearrangement joins TRBV2 to TRBJ2-1; 8 nucleotides match TRBD1. This CDR3 is built from 11 residues. Germline CDR1 and CDR2: SNHLY and FYNNEI. Unmatched junction bases numbered 4, after V lost 6 bases and J lost 12 bases. This CDR3 is CASSPDRGQFF. The CDR3 DNA reads as TGTGCCAGCAGCCCCGACAGGGGGCAGTTCTTC.

In regard to this clonotype: Possible read error: a much larger clone is one base away. The chain couples TRBV6-1 to TRBJ1-1; perhaps TRBD1 as D (5 bases). V lost 4 bases, J lost 11 bases, and 14 bases lay in between. The CDR3 is made up of 12 amino acids. Germline CDR1 and CDR2: MNHNS and SASEGT. Here the CDR3 reads CASSGYTGTAFF. The CDR3 DNA follows: TGTGCCAGCAGTGGATATACGGGGACGGCTTTCTTT.

The chain has TRBV27 and TRBJ1-5, with D possibly being TRBD1 (5 bases). The CDR3 runs 15 residues. Germline V lookup: CDR1 MNHEY, CDR2 SMNVEV (reference sequence). V was pared by 5 bases and J by 3 bases, with 14 bases between. This CDR3 is CASSPRAGNNQPQHF. The DNA of the CDR3 is TGTGCCAGCAGTCCCAGGGCAGGAAACAATCAGCCCCAGCATTTT.

There are many counts of this clonotype. This chain links TRBV24-1 with TRBJ2-7; 10 nucleotides align to TRBD1. Germline V gene sequence: CDR1 KGHDR, CDR2 SFDVKD. CDR3 length: 14 amino acids. Losses at the gene ends were 4 bases for V and 3 bases for J; bases not matched to a gene: 2. CDR3: CATSDGQGDYEQYF. CDR3 coding DNA: TGTGCCACCAGTGACGGACAGGGGGACTACGAGCAGTACTTC.

This clonotype was seen at least ten times. V usage is TRBV29-1 and J usage is TRBJ2-5; D tentatively fits TRBD1 or TRBD2 (5 bases each). V dropped 6 bases and J dropped 2 bases, with 19 bases sitting between them. Germline CDR1 SQVTM, CDR2 ANQGSEA. The CDR3 runs 15 residues. As DNA, the CDR3 is TGCAGCGTGGTAAGAGGGGCACTAGAACAAGAGACCCAGTACTTC. Encoded protein: CSVVRGALEQETQYF.

This sequence joins TRBV7-9 and TRBJ2-1; 16 bases are shared with TRBD2. This CDR3 has 16 amino acids. V trimming: 4 bases; J trimming: 9 bases; junction bases outside the gene matches: 6. The germline V gene has CDR1 SEHNR and CDR2 FQNEAQ (reference sequence). CDR3 coding DNA: TGTGCCAGCAGCTCCCCGGGACTAGCGGGAGGGGGTGAGCAGTTCTTC. Its protein product is CASSSPGLAGGGEQFF.

Ten or more counts support this clonotype. The rearrangement links TRBV3-1 to TRBJ1-2, with D maybe TRBD1 (5 bases). The germline CDR1 and CDR2 sequences are LGHDT and YNNKEL (reference sequence). V was clipped by 1 base and J by 8 bases, with 11 bases between them. The CDR3 has 13 residues. CDR3 in amino acids: CASSQVLEGGYTF. The CDR3, as DNA: TGTGCCAGCAGCCAAGTGCTGGAGGGGGGCTACACCTTC.

The J gene is TRBJ1-1, the V gene TRBV28; no clear D gene. This CDR3 spans 14 amino acids. Germline V gene sequence: CDR1 MDHEN, CDR2 SYDVKM. Trimming removed 3 bases from V and 1 base from J, with 9 bases in between. Here the CDR3 DNA reads TGTGCCAGCAGTTTTTGGGGTGCGAACACTGAAGCTTTCTTT. Its translation is CASSFWGANTEAFF.

This clonotype has just a few counts. The chain combines TRBV14 with TRBJ2-1; weak D call: TRBD2 (5 bases). This CDR3 spans 14 amino acids. Trimming took 5 bases from V and 7 from J, leaving 15 bases between them. Germline loops: CDR1 SGHDN, CDR2 FVKESK. As DNA, the CDR3 is TGTGCCAGCAGCAGACTTCCCCGGGGTAATGAGCAGTTCTTC. The encoded protein is CASSRLPRGNEQFF.

The V gene is TRBV2, the J gene TRBJ2-5; D call uncertain. The CDR3 extends over 15 amino acids. V was cut by 5 bases and J by 2 bases, with 15 bases left in between. Germline V gene lookup returns CDR1 SNHLY and CDR2 FYNNEI. The CDR3, as DNA: TGTGCCAGCAGTCTTAGGGCCCCACGGCAAGAGACCCAGTACTTC. Protein: CASSLRAPRQETQYF.

This clonotype was found many times. The chain couples TRBV28 to TRBJ2-7, with TRBD2 matching 8 bases. This CDR3 spans 12 amino acids. Germline CDR1 MDHEN, CDR2 SYDVKM. V was clipped by 2 bases and J by 9 bases; unmatched bases: 3. The CDR3 here is CASSLSGGLQYF. The CDR3 nucleotides are TGTGCCAGCAGTTTAAGCGGGGGCCTGCAGTACTTC. Using reference TRBV28 and TRBJ2-7 for the parts outside the CDR3, the full variable domain is DVKVTQSSRYLVKRTGEKVFLECVQDMDHENMFWYRQDPGLGLRLIYFSYDVKMKEKGDIPEGYSVSREKKERFSLILESASTNQTSMYLCASSLSGGLQYFGPGTRLTVT.

This clonotype came up a few times. The CDR3: CASSYGEGLREQYF. CDR3 nucleotide sequence: TGTGCCAGCAGTTACGGGGAGGGTCTCCGCGAGCAGTACTTC. The chain links TRBV6-2 or TRBV6-3 to TRBJ2-7; 7 nucleotides match TRBD2. Trimming cost V 2 bases and J 6 bases; bases outside gene matches: 7. Germline CDR1 reads MNHEY; CDR2 reads SVGEGT. The CDR3 totals 14 residues.

The chain couples TRBV4-1 to TRBJ2-7; possible D gene TRBD1, 6 bases. Germline V gene sequence: CDR1 MGHRA, CDR2 YSYEKL. This CDR3 has 17 residues. Trimming pared 5 bases from V and 0 bases from J, leaving 20 bases between. The CDR3 loop reads CASSTNQQGPLSYEQYF. DNA for the CDR3: TGCGCCAGCAGCACCAACCAACAGGGCCCCCTCTCCTACGAGCAGTACTTC.